This passage covers 8 T cell receptor beta chains from one sample sequenced in a study of regulatory T cells. General observations from the study: Hydrophobic residues at CDR3 positions 6 and 7 were enriched in conventional CD4+ T cells of CD3G-deficient patients.

The PCR used 52 TRBV and 13 TRBJ primers. The protocol was immunoSEQ multiplex PCR, while the TCRdb copy is restricted to in-frame clones and leaves out a portion. The sample contains about 18,000 clones, roughly 82% of which appear only once. Antigens for these TCRs are unknown. Sequenced sample: conventional CD4+ T cells sorted from blood. The receptors were sampled from a young adult with CD3G deficiency.

V is TRBV28 and J is TRBJ2-2, with D possibly TRBD1 on 6 matching bases. This CDR3 region has 15 residues. Trimming cost V 8 bases and J 3 bases, with 16 bases left between them. Germline V gene sequence: CDR1 MDHEN, CDR2 SYDVKM. CDR3: CASGRGGSYTGELFF. The CDR3 DNA is TGTGCCAGCGGACGAGGGGGTTCTTACACCGGGGAGCTGTTTTTT. Drawing the rest from reference TRBV28 and TRBJ2-2, the complete variable domain is DVKVTQSSRYLVKRTGEKVFLECVQDMDHENMFWYRQDPGLGLRLIYFSYDVKMKEKGDIPEGYSVSREKKERFSLILESASTNQTSMYLCASGRGGSYTGELFFGEGSRLTVL.

The chain recombines TRBV7-9 with TRBJ2-3; D not certain. The germline V gene encodes CDR1 SEHNR and CDR2 FQNEAQ (reference sequence). Trimming took 5 bases from V and 2 from J, leaving 5 bases between them. This CDR3 region has 12 residues. As DNA, the CDR3 is TGTGCCAGCAGCGGAGTCACAGATACGCAGTATTTT. Protein sequence: CASSGVTDTQYF.

This sequence joins TRBV7-2 and TRBJ2-1; D unclear. This CDR3 comprises 15 residues. CDR1 is SGHTA and CDR2 is FQGNSA in the germline V gene. V gave up 4 bases and J gave up 6 bases, with 16 bases separating them. In DNA, the CDR3 is TGTGCCAGCAGCTATGCGATTGGTGCACCCAATGAGCAGTTCTTC. This encodes CASSYAIGAPNEQFF. The whole variable domain, remainder taken from reference TRBV7-2 and TRBJ2-1, is GAGVSQSPSNKVTEKGKDVELRCDPISGHTALYWYRQSLGQGLEFLIYFQGNSAPDKSGLPSDRFSAERTGGSVSTLTIQRTQQEDSAVYLCASSYAIGAPNEQFFGPGTRLTVL.

The chain has TRBV18 and TRBJ1-3; the match to TRBD1 covers 7 bases. Per the germline V gene, CDR1 is KGHSH and CDR2 is LQKENI. V shed 6 bases and J 0 bases; nucleotides not matched to a gene: 5. This CDR3 is 15 amino acids long. For the CDR3, the DNA is TGTGCCAGCTCTCGACAGGGAAGCTCTGGAAACACCATATATTTT. Translated, it gives CASSRQGSSGNTIYF.

V gene TRBV4-1 combines with J gene TRBJ2-3; a weak D match, TRBD1 (5 bases). The CDR3 has 15 amino acids. Trimming left V 6 bases short and J 0 bases short, with 13 bases between. Germline V gene data show CDR1 as MGHRA and CDR2 as YSYEKL. The CDR3 DNA follows: TGCGCCAGCAGTCTTCAGGGAAGGAGCACAGATACGCAGTATTTT. Translated, it gives CASSLQGRSTDTQYF.

V gene TRBV5-1 combines with J gene TRBJ1-2, with a possible D match to TRBD1 (5 bases). The V and J ends lost 4 bases and 4 bases respectively, with 14 bases between them. Germline CDR1 is SGHRS and CDR2 is YFSETQ. The CDR3 extends over 14 amino acids. CDR3 residues: CASSVAGPPYGYTF. The CDR3 DNA follows: TGCGCCAGCAGCGTCGCGGGACCGCCCTATGGCTACACCTTC.

This clone is medium-sized within its sample. This CDR3 is CAISESVRNTGELFF. In nucleotides, the CDR3 is TGTGCCATCAGTGAGTCAGTGCGGAACACCGGGGAGCTGTTTTTT. The chain joins TRBV10-3 to TRBJ2-2; D is uncertain. The CDR3 extends over 15 amino acids. Deletions cut 0 bases from V and 1 base from J, with 6 bases between. Germline CDR1 and CDR2: ENHRY and SYGVKD.

CDR3 region: CASSSGKAGANVLTF. CDR3 bases: TGTGCCAGCAGCTCCGGGAAGGCTGGGGCCAACGTCCTGACTTTC. J is TRBJ2-6 and V is TRBV6-1; D possibly corresponds to TRBD2 (5 bases). CDR1 is MNHNS and CDR2 is SASEGT in the germline V gene. Deletions cut 6 bases from V and 2 bases from J, with 11 bases between. The CDR3 loop spans 15 amino acids.